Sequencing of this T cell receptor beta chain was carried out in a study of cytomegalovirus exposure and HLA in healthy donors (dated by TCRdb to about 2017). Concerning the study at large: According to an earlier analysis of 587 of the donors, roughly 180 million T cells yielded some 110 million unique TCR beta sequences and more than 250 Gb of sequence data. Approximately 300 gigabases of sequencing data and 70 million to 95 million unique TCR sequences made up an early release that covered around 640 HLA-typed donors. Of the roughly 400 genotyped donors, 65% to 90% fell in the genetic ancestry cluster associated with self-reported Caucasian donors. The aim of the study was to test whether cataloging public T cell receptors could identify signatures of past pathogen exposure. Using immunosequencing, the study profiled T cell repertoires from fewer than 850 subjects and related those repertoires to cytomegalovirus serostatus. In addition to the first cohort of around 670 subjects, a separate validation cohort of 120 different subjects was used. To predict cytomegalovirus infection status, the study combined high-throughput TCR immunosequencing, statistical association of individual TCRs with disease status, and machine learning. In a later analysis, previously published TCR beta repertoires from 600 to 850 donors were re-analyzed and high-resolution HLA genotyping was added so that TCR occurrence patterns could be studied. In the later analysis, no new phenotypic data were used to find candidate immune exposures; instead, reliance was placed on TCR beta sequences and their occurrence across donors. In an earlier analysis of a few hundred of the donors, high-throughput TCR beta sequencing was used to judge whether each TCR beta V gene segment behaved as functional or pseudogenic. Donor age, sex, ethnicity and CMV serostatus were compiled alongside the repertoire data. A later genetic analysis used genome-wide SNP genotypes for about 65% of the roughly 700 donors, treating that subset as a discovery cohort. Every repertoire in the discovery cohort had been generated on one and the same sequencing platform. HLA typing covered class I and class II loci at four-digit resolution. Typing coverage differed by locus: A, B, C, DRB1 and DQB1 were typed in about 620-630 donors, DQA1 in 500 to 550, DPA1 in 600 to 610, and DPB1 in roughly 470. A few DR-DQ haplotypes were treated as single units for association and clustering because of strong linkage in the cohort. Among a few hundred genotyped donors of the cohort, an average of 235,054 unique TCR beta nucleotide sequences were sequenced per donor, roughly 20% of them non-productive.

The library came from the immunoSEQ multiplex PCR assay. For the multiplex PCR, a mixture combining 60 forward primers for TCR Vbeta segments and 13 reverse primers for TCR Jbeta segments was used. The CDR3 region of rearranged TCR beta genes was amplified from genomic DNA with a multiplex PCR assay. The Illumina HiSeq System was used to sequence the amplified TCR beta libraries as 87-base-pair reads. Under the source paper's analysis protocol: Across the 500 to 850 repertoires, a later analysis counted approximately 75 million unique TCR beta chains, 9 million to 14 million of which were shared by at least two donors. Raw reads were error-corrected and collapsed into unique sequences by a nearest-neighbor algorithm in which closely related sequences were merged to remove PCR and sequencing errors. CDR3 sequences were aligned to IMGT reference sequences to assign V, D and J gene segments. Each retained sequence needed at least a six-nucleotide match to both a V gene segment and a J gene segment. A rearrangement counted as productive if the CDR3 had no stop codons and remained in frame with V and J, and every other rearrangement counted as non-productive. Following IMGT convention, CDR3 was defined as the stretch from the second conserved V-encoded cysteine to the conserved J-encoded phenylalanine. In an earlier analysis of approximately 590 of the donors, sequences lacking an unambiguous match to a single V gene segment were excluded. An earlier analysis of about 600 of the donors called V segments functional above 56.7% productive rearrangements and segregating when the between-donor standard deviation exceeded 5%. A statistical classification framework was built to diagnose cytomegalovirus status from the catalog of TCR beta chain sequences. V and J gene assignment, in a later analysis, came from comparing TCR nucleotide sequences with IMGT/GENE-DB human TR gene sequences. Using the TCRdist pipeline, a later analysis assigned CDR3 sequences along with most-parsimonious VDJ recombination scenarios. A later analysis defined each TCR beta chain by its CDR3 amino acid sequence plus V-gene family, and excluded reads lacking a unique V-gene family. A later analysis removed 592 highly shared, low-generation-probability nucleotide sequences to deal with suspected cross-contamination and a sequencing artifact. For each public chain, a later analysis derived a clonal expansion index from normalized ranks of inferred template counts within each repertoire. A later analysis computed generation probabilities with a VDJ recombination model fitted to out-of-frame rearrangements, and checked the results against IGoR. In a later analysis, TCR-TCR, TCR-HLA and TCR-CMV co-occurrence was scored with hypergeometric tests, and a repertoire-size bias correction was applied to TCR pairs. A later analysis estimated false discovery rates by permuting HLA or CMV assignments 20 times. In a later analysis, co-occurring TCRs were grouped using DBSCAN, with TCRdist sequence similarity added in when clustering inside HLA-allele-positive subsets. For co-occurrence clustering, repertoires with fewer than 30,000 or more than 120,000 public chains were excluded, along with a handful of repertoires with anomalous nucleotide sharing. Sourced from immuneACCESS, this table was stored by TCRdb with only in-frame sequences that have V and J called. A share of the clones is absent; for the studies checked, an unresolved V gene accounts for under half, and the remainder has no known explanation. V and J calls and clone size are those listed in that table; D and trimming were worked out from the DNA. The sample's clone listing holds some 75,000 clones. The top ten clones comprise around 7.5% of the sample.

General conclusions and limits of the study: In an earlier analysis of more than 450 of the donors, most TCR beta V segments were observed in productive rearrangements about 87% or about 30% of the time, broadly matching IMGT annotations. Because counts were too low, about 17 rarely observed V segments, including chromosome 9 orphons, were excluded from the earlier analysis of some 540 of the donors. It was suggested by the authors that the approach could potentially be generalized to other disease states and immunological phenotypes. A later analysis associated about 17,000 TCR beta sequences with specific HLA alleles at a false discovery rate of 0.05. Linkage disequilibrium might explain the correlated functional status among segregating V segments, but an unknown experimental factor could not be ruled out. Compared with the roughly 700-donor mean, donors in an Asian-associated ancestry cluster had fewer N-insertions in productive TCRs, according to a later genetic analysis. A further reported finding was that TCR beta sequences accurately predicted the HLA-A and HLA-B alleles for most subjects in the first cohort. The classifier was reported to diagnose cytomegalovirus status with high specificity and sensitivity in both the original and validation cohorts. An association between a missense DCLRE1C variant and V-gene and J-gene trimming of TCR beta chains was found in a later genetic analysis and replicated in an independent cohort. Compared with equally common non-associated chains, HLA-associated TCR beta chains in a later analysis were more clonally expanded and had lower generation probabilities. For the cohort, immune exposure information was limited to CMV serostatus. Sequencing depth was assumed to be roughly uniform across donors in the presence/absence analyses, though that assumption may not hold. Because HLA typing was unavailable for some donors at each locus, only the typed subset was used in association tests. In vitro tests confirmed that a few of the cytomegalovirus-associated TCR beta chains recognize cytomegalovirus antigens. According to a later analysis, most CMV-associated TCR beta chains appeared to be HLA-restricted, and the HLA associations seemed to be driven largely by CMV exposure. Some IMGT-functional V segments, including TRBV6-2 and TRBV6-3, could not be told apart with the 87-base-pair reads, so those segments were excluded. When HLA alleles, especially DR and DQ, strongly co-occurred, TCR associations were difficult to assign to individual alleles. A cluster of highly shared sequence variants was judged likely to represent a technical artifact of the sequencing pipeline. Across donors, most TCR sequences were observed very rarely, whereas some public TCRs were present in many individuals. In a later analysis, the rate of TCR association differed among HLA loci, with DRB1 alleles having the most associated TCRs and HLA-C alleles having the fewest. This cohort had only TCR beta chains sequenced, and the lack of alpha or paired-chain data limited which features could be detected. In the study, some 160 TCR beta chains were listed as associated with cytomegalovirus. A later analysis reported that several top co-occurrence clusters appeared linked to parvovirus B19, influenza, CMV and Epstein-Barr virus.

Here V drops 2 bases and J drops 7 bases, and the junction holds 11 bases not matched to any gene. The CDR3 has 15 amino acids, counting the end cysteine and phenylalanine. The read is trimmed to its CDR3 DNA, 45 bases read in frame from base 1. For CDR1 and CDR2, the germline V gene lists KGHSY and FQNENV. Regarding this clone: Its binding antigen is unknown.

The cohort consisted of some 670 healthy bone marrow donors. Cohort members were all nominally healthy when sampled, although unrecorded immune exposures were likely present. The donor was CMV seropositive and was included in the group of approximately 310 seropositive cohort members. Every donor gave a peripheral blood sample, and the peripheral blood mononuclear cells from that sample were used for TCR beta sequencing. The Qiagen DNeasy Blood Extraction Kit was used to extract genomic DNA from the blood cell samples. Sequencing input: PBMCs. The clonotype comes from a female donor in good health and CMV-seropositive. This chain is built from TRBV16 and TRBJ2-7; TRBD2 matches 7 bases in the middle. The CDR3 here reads CASSQTPGTTGEQYF. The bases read TGTGCCAGCAGCCAAACCCCCGGGACTACGGGGGAGCAGTACTTC. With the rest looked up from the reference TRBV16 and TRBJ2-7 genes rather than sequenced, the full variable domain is GEEVAQTPKHLVRGEGQKAKLYCAPIKGHSYVFWYQQVLKNEFKFLISFQNENVFDETGMPKERFSAKCLPNSPCSLEIQATKLEDSAVYFCASSQTPGTTGEQYFGPGTRLTVT.